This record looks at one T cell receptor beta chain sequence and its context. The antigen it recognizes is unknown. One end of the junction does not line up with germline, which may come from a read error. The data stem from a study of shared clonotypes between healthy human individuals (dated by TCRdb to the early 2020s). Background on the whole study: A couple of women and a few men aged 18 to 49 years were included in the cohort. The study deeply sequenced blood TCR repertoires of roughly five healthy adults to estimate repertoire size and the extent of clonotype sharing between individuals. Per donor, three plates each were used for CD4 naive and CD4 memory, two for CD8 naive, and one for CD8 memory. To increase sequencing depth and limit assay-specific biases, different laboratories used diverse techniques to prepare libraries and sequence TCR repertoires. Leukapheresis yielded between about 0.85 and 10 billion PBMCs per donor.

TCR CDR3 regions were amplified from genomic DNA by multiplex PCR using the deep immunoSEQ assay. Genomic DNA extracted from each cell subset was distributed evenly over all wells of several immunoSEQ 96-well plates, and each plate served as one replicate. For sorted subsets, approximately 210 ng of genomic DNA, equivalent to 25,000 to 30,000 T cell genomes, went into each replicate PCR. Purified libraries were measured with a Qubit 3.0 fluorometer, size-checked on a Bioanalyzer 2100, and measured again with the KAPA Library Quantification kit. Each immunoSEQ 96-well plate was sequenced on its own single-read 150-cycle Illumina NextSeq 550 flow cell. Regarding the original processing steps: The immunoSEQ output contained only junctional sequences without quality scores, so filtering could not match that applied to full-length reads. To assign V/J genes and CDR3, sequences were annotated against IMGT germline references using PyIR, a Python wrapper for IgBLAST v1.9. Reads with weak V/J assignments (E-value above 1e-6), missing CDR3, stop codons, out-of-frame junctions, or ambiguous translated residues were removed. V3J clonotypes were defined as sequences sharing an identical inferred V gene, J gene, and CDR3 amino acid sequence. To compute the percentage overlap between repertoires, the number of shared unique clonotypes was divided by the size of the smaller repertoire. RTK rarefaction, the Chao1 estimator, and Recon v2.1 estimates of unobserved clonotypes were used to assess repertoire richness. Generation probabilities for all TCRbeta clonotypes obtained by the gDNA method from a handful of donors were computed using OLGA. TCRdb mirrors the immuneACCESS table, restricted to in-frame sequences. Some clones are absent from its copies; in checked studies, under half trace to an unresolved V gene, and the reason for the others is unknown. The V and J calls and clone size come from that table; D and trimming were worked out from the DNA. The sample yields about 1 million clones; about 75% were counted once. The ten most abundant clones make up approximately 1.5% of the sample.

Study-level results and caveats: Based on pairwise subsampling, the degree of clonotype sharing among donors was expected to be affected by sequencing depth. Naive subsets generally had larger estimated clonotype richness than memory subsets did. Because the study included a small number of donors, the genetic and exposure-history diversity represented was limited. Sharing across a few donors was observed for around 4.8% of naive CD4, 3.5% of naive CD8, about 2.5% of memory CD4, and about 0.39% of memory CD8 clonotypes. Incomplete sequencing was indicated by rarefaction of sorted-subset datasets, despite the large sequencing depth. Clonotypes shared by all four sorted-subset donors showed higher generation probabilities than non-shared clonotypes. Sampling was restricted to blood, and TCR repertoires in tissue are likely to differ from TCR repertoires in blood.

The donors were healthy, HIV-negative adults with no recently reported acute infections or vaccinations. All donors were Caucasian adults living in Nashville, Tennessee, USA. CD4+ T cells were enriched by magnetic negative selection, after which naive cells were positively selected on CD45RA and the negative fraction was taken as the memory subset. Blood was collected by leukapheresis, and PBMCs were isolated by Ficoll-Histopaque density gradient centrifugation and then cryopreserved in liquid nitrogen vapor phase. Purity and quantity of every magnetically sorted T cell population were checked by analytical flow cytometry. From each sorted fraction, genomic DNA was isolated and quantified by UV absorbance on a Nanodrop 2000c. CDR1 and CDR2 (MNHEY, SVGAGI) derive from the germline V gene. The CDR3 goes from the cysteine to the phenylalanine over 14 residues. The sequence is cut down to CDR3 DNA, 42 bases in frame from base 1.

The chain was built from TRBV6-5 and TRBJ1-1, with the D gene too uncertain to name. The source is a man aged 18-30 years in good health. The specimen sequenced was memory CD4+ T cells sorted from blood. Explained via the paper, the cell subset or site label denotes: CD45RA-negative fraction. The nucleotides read TGTGCCAACAGTTATGAGGGCCCGAACACTGAAGCTTTCTTT. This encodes CANSYEGPNTEAFF.